These T cell receptor beta chains were read from a single sample in a study of blood T cell repertoires in COVID-19. Clones were sequenced by immunoSEQ multiplex PCR, and TCRdb holds only the in-frame ones, with some missing. The sample lists over 100,000 clones; 84% were seen once. Sequenced material: peripheral blood. The receptors shown here come from a woman in her 50s with acute or convalescent COVID-19. The CDR3 runs from the conserved cysteine through the conserved F or W. A D gene is named only where the DNA matches it firmly. Clone size is not always given. Where it is, it says once, few, many or a class for expanded clones.

>TRBJ1-5|few|13|TRBD1|TRBV19
CASRRTGSQPQHF
TGTGCCAGTAGGAGGACAGGGAGTCAGCCCCAGCATTTT
>TRBJ1-4|many|15|TRBD1|TRBV4-1
CASSQSDRGEEKLFF
TGCGCCAGCAGCCAATCCGACAGGGGAGAAGAAAAACTGTTTTTT
>TRBJ1-1|.|13|.|TRBV7-3
CASSLGRNTEAFF
TGTGCCAGCAGCTTAGGCCGGAACACTGAAGCTTTCTTT
>TRBJ1-1|.|13|TRBD1|TRBV18
CASSESTGLWAFF
TGTGCCAGCTCAGAGTCGACAGGGCTTTGGGCTTTCTTT
>TRBJ2-3|.|14|.|TRBV29-1
CSVVRAGYTDTQYF
TGCAGCGTTGTAAGAGCGGGCTACACAGATACGCAGTATTTT
>TRBJ1-6|.|15|TRBD1|TRBV5-1
CASSKEDRGDSPLHF
TGCGCCAGCAGCAAAGAGGACAGGGGGGATTCACCCCTCCACTTT
>TRBJ2-7|.|13|TRBD2|TRBV10-1
CASAGDDSYEQYF
TGCGCCAGCGCGGGGGACGACTCCTACGAGCAGTACTTC
>TRBJ1-1|.|13|TRBD1|TRBV29-1
CSTRQGANTEAFF
TGCAGCACGCGACAGGGGGCGAACACTGAAGCTTTCTTT
>TRBJ2-5|.|14|.|TRBV11-2
CASSLGQFQETQYF
TGTGCCAGCAGCTTAGGGCAGTTCCAAGAGACCCAGTACTTC
>TRBJ2-3|.|15|.|TRBV5-4
CASSLPRGSTDTQYF
TGTGCCAGCAGCCTACCCAGGGGTAGCACAGATACGCAGTATTTT
>TRBJ1-5|.|13|TRBD1|TRBV10-2
CASVDRGGQPQHF
TGCGCCAGCGTTGACAGGGGTGGTCAGCCCCAGCATTTT
>TRBJ2-3|once|15|TRBD2|TRBV2
CASSEPAGKIDTQYF
TGTGCCAGCAGCGAACCAGCGGGGAAGATAGATACGCAGTATTTT
>TRBJ1-5|.|17|.|TRBV12-1
CASSFGAGRISNQPQHF
TGTGCCAGCAGCTTTGGGGCGGGAAGGATTAGCAATCAGCCCCAGCATTTT
>TRBJ2-2|.|15|.|TRBV7-2
CASSLVPRVQGELFF
TGTGCCAGCAGCTTAGTTCCCCGGGTCCAAGGGGAGCTGTTTTTT
>TRBJ2-1|.|17|TRBD1|TRBV4-1
CASSQDLQGSLFNEQFF
TGCGCCAGCAGCCAAGACCTACAGGGGTCCCTCTTCAATGAGCAGTTCTTC
>TRBJ2-1|few|14|.|TRBV6-4
CASSDSPGLDEQFF
TGTGCCAGCAGTGACTCACCAGGGCTTGATGAGCAGTTCTTC
>TRBJ1-2|.|16|.|TRBV18
CASSPLSQSNNYGYTF
TGTGCCAGCTCACCACTCTCACAGTCGAATAACTATGGCTACACCTTC
>TRBJ1-2|many|14|TRBD1|TRBV6-5
CASRPGQGAFGYTF
TGTGCCAGCAGACCGGGACAGGGGGCCTTTGGCTACACCTTC
>TRBJ2-1|.|15|TRBD2|TRBV11-2
CASSLSAGGVNEQFF
TGTGCCAGCAGCTTATCCGCGGGGGGGGTCAATGAGCAGTTCTTC
>TRBJ1-2|.|16|TRBD1|TRBV29-1
CSATGTGNADLNGYTF
TGCAGCGCTACCGGGACAGGAAACGCGGACTTAAATGGCTACACCTTC
>TRBJ2-2|.|13|.|TRBV11-3
CASSSTSSGELFF
TGTGCCAGCAGCTCTACTAGCTCCGGGGAGCTGTTTTTT
>TRBJ1-3|.|17|.|TRBV9
CASSADLQEVSGNTIYF
TGTGCCAGCAGCGCCGACCTCCAGGAGGTCTCTGGAAACACCATATATTTT
>TRBJ2-4|.|16|TRBD2|TRBV19
CASRGERGGTKNIQYF
TGTGCCTCAAGAGGGGAGCGGGGGGGAACCAAAAACATTCAGTACTTC
>TRBJ1-2|.|15|.|TRBV30
CAWSGGVRWNYGYTF
TGTGCCTGGAGTGGGGGGGTTCGGTGGAACTATGGCTACACCTTC
>TRBJ1-6|few|15|.|TRBV19
CASSIGREGSSPLHF
TGTGCCAGTAGTATTGGTCGGGAGGGGTCTTCACCCCTCCACTTT
>TRBJ1-5|once|21|.|TRBV28
CAKVTFFGVSKLDDSNQPQHF
TGTGCCAAAGTTACCTTCTTTGGTGTTTCAAAGCTCGATGATAGCAATCAGCCCCAGCATTTT
>TRBJ2-1|.|15|TRBD2|TRBV4-1
CASSQDRGGRNEQFF
TGCGCCAGCAGCCAAGATCGGGGGGGGCGCAATGAGCAGTTCTTC
>TRBJ2-7|.|14|.|TRBV5-1
CASSFQGNSYEQYF
TGCGCCAGCAGCTTTCAGGGGAATTCCTACGAGCAGTACTTC
>TRBJ1-3|.|14|.|TRBV3-1/TRBV3-2
CASSGGSSGNTIYF
TGTGCCAGCAGCGGGGGGAGCTCTGGAAACACCATATATTTT
>TRBJ2-7|few|17|TRBD1|TRBV7-8
CASSDTVQGAASYEQYF
TGTGCCAGCAGCGACACTGTTCAGGGGGCAGCCTCCTACGAGCAGTACTTC
>TRBJ1-5|.|18|TRBD1|TRBV5-6
CASSLGIYRGTRNQPQHF
TGTGCCAGCAGCTTGGGAATCTACAGGGGGACCAGAAATCAGCCCCAGCATTTT
>TRBJ1-1|.|15|.|TRBV7-3
CASSHQGPENTEAFF
TGTGCCAGCAGCCACCAGGGGCCAGAAAACACTGAAGCTTTCTTT
>TRBJ1-2|once|10|.|TRBV7-2
CASSTVGYTF
TGTGCCAGCAGCACAGTTGGCTACACCTTC
>TRBJ2-2|.|14|.|TRBV5-1
CASSFTGIGGELFF
TGCGCCAGCAGCTTCACAGGGATTGGCGGGGAGCTGTTTTTT
>TRBJ1-2|.|14|TRBD1|TRBV5-1
CACSTGQGAYGYTF
TGCGCCTGCAGCACGGGACAGGGGGCCTATGGCTACACCTTC
>TRBJ1-1|few|15|.|TRBV6-6
CASSPLLRGNTEAFF
TGTGCCAGCAGCCCGCTACTAAGGGGAAACACTGAAGCTTTCTTT
>TRBJ1-3|.|14|.|TRBV19
CASSIRMGANTIYF
TGTGCCAGTAGTATACGGATGGGGGCTAACACCATATATTTT
>TRBJ2-2|.|15|.|TRBV5-1
CASSLRGTNTGELFF
TGCGCCAGCAGCTTGCGCGGCACGAACACCGGGGAGCTGTTTTTT
>TRBJ1-6|few|16|.|TRBV6-5
CASSYSGSSGGSPLHF
TGTGCCAGCAGTTACTCAGGCAGTTCCGGGGGTTCACCCCTCCACTTT
>TRBJ1-6|.|13|.|TRBV2
CAGRGRSGSPLHF
TGTGCCGGGAGAGGGAGAAGTGGTTCACCCCTCCACTTT
>TRBJ2-1|few|17|TRBD2|TRBV30
CAWILAGGYSSYNEQFF
TGTGCCTGGATTCTAGCGGGGGGCTATAGCTCCTACAATGAGCAGTTCTTC
>TRBJ1-4|.|16|.|TRBV5-1
CASSLASLPTNEKLFF
TGCGCCAGCAGCTTGGCCAGTTTACCGACTAATGAAAAACTGTTTTTT
>TRBJ1-2|.|17|.|TRBV6-1
CASSEERATLPNYGYTF
TGTGCCAGCAGTGAAGAGAGAGCTACCCTTCCTAACTATGGCTACACCTTC
>TRBJ2-4|.|14|.|TRBV6-5
CASSPQGGGDIQYF
TGTGCCAGCAGTCCACAGGGAGGGGGGGACATTCAGTACTTC
>TRBJ1-2|.|14|TRBD1|TRBV10-3
CAISEVTGRHGYTF
TGTGCCATCAGTGAGGTGACAGGGAGGCATGGCTACACCTTC
>TRBJ1-4|.|18|TRBD1|TRBV5-5
CASSLEALGQGAYEKLFF
TGTGCCAGCAGCTTGGAAGCCCTGGGACAGGGGGCCTACGAAAAACTGTTTTTT
>TRBJ2-2|.|14|TRBD1|TRBV5-1
CASSLQGYTGELFF
TGCGCCAGCAGCTTACAGGGGTACACCGGGGAGCTGTTTTTT
>TRBJ1-6|.|15|TRBD1|TRBV2
CASSGDRNGGSPLHF
TGTGCCAGCAGTGGGGACAGGAACGGGGGTTCACCCCTCCACTTT
>TRBJ2-2|once|15|TRBD1|TRBV5-1
CASGGQGSDTGELFF
TGCGCCAGCGGTGGACAGGGGTCGGACACCGGGGAGCTGTTTTTT
>TRBJ1-4|.|16|TRBD1|TRBV9
CASSVAGRGQGEKLFF
TGTGCCAGCAGCGTAGCTGGGAGGGGACAGGGGGAAAAACTGTTTTTT
>TRBJ1-5|.|14|TRBD1|TRBV5-1
CASSLVGDREPQHF
TGCGCCAGCAGCTTAGTGGGGGACAGGGAACCCCAGCATTTT
>TRBJ1-3|.|16|.|TRBV30
CAWSIQWVNAGNTIYF
TGTGCCTGGAGTATACAGTGGGTTAACGCTGGAAACACCATATATTTT
>TRBJ1-2|.|15|.|TRBV21-1
CASSKEPLPGYGYTF
TGTGCCAGCAGCAAAGAACCTCTCCCAGGTTATGGCTACACCTTC
>TRBJ1-5|.|13|TRBD1|TRBV2
CASKGQENQPQHF
TGTGCCAGCAAGGGACAGGAAAATCAGCCCCAGCATTTT
>TRBJ1-2|.|14|.|TRBV3-1/TRBV3-2
CASSHGILNYGYTF
TGTGCCAGCAGTCACGGGATTCTAAACTATGGCTACACCTTC
>TRBJ2-2|.|16|.|TRBV6-1
CASSDGGRVNTGELFF
TGTGCCAGCAGTGATGGCGGAAGAGTGAACACCGGGGAGCTGTTTTTT
>TRBJ2-3|.|17|.|TRBV5-1
CASSPGARSGDTDTQYF
TGCGCCAGCAGCCCCGGAGCGCGGAGCGGCGACACAGATACGCAGTATTTT
>TRBJ1-6|.|13|.|TRBV19
CASSIIGNSPLHF
TGTGCCAGTAGTATAATCGGTAATTCACCCCTCCACTTT
>TRBJ1-2|once|15|TRBD1|TRBV29-1
CSVVALWTGLYGYTF
TGCAGCGTTGTAGCCTTGTGGACAGGCCTCTATGGCTACACCTTC
>TRBJ1-4|few|13|.|TRBV30
CAWSVGQGEKLFF
TGTGCCTGGAGTGTAGGGCAGGGAGAAAAACTGTTTTTT